This passage covers 8 T cell receptor beta chains from one sample sequenced in a study of T cell repertoires in cytomegalovirus infection. Using its own MiXCR run on the reads, TCRdb lists one record per CDR3 protein. The sample includes fewer than 550,000 distinct CDR3 sequences, approximately 25% of them seen just once. Sequencing input: PBMCs. The receptors here all came from a human donor in good health (CMV status not recorded). Some clones in this sample may be carry-over from other donors' samples.

The chain has TRBV5-8 and TRBJ2-7; D is perhaps TRBD1 (6 bases). The CDR3 is made up of 13 amino acids. Germline loops: CDR1 SGHTS, CDR2 YDEGEE. V was cut by 0 bases and J by 6 bases, with 10 bases left in between. CDR3 amino acids: CASSLAGTREQYV. Written as DNA, the CDR3 is TGTGCCAGCAGCTTGGCCGGGACACGCGAGCAGTACGTC.

There are many counts of this clonotype. This chain links TRBV7-8 with TRBJ2-7; possible D gene TRBD1, 6 bases. V shed 5 bases and J shed 3 bases, with 20 bases lying between them. There are 16 residues in the CDR3. The germline gives CDR1 SGHVS, CDR2 FQNEAQ. The CDR3, as DNA: TGTGCCAGCAGCCCCCCGAACGGGCAGGGGAGCTACGAGCAGTACTTC. This codes for CASSPPNGQGSYEQYF.

This clonotype was counted between two and nine times. The chain recombines TRBV6-1 with TRBJ2-2; D may match TRBD1 or TRBD2 (6 bases each). The germline V gene has CDR1 MNHNS and CDR2 SASEGT. The CDR3 is 13 residues long. Trimming removed 6 bases at V and 6 bases at J, with 11 bases between. The CDR3 protein is CASRRGEAGELFF. The CDR3 region has the DNA TGTGCCAGCAGGAGGGGGGAGGCCGGGGAGCTGTTTTTT.

A few counts support this clonotype. V and J are TRBV7-2 and TRBJ2-3, with TRBD2 matching 10 bases. V gave up 1 base and J gave up 1 base; unmatched junction bases: 2. Germline V gene data show CDR1 as SGHTA and CDR2 as FQGNSA. This CDR3 is built from 16 residues. The CDR3 DNA is TGTGCCAGCAGCTTAGAACTAGCGGGACGCACAGATACGCAGTATTTT. It yields the protein CASSLELAGRTDTQYF.

The chain uses TRBV20-1 and TRBJ2-1, with D possibly TRBD2 on 5 matching bases. The ends were cut back, 0 bases at V and 7 bases at J, with 10 bases in the middle. CDR1 and CDR2 from the germline V gene are DFQATT and SNEGSKA (reference sequence). The CDR3 length is 13 residues. This chain's CDR3 is CSARDGRGNEQFF. The CDR3 DNA is TGCAGTGCTAGAGATGGTCGGGGAAATGAGCAGTTCTTC.

This clonotype has at least ten counts. V gene TRBV12-3 or TRBV12-4 combines with J gene TRBJ2-7, with 14 positions matching TRBD2. The CDR3 covers 14 residues. Germline trimming cut 7 bases from V and 12 bases from J; bases unmatched to any gene: 11. DNA of the CDR3: TGTGCCAGCACCCGTACCGGACTAGCGGGAGGCCGGTACTTC. This gives the protein CASTRTGLAGGRYF.

As regards this clonotype: This clone may be a read error of a much larger clone one base away. V usage is TRBV7-2 and J usage is TRBJ1-3; perhaps TRBD1 as D (6 bases). Per germline, CDR1 SGHTA and CDR2 FQGNSA. The CDR3 has 14 residues. CDR3 protein: CASSQTGNGSTIYF. The CDR3 region has the DNA TGTGCCAGCAGTCAAACAGGGAACGGAAGCACCATATATTTT. Filled out from reference TRBV7-2 and TRBJ1-3, the complete variable domain reads GAGVSQSPSNKVTEKGKDVELRCDPISGHTALYWYRQSLGQGLEFLIYFQGNSAPDKSGLPSDRFSAERTGGSVSTLTIQRTQQEDSAVYLCASSQTGNGSTIYFGEGSWLTVV.

There are many counts of this clonotype. The V gene is TRBV7-2, the J gene TRBJ2-7; 9 bases fit TRBD1. In germline, CDR1 is SGHTA, CDR2 FQGNSA. This CDR3 has 15 amino acids. The trim removed 1 base at V and 4 bases at J, leaving 5 bases unmatched. This CDR3 reads CASSLDTGGAYEQYV. DNA of the CDR3: TGTGCCAGCAGCTTAGATACAGGGGGCGCGTACGAGCAGTACGTC.